Listed below are T cell receptor beta chains from one sample, sequenced in a study of beta chain features in type 1 diabetes. Produced via immunoSEQ multiplex PCR; TCRdb's table is partial and in-frame only. The repertoire holds 37,000 or so clones, with approximately 49% as singletons. Sequenced input: central memory CD4+ T cells from blood. The source of these receptors is a woman between 18 and 29 years old in good health. Both conserved end residues are part of each CDR3. The D gene is left open where the match is weak. Clone sizes are given selectively: once, few, many, or a class where the clone is expanded.

few NA TRBJ2-3 TRBV5-4 TGTGCCAGCACCCCGGGTGCGGTAGGGGTTACAGATACGCAGTATTTT CASTPGAVGVTDTQYF
NA TRBD1 TRBJ2-7 TRBV7-6 TGTGCCAGCAGCTTTAAGGACAGGGGAGGAGAGCAGTACTTC CASSFKDRGGEQYF
NA NA TRBJ2-2 TRBV28 TGTGCCAGCATCGAGGGCGGGACCGGGGAGCTGTTTTTT CASIEGGTGELFF
NA TRBD1 TRBJ1-5 TRBV7-4 TGTGCCAGCAGCTTATACGGGGGACAGGGTACACGGGGCAATCAGCCCCAGCATTTT CASSLYGGQGTRGNQPQHF
NA TRBD2 TRBJ2-2 TRBV5-6 TGTGCCAGCAGCTTGCCCACTAGCGGGGGGCGGACCGGGGAGCTGTTTTTT CASSLPTSGGRTGELFF
NA NA TRBJ2-5 TRBV6-1 TGTGCCAGCGCCCCCGGGACACACCAAGAGACCCAGTACTTC CASAPGTHQETQYF
few TRBD1 TRBJ2-1 TRBV5-4 TGTGCCAGCAGCCCTACAGGGGACTCCTACAATGAGCAGTTCTTC CASSPTGDSYNEQFF
NA NA TRBJ1-1 TRBV7-2 TGTGCCAGCAGTCAAGTGGGGGGGGACACTGAAGCTTTCTTT CASSQVGGDTEAFF
NA TRBD1 TRBJ2-5 TRBV7-2 TGTGCCAGCAGCTCCAGGGGGCAACAGACCCAGTACTTC CASSSRGQQTQYF
NA NA TRBJ1-2 TRBV5-4 TGTGCCAGCAGCCCCGGCAGGATCACCTATGGCTACACCTTC CASSPGRITYGYTF
NA TRBD1 TRBJ1-2 TRBV5-1 TGCGCCAGCAGCTTGTCAGAGACAGGGACAGTACGCGATGGCTACACCTTC CASSLSETGTVRDGYTF
NA TRBD2 TRBJ2-7 TRBV7-3 TGTGCCAGCAGCTTAAGTTCTAGCGGATCGGTGTACTTC CASSLSSSGSVYF
few NA TRBJ2-3 TRBV5-1 TGCGCCAGCAGCGAGGGGGGGGTACGCACAGATACGCAGTATTTT CASSEGGVRTDTQYF
NA TRBD1 TRBJ2-7 TRBV5-1 TGCGCCAGCAGCTCAATCACCGGGACAGGGATCAACGAGCAGTACTTC CASSSITGTGINEQYF
NA NA TRBJ1-2 TRBV5-4 TGTGCCAGCAGCTTGACAGGCATCTCGGGTGGCTACACCTTC CASSLTGISGGYTF
NA NA TRBJ1-1 TRBV2 TGTGCCAGCAGAGAGGGAACCGTTGAAGCTTTCTTT CASREGTVEAFF
NA TRBD1 TRBJ2-1 TRBV2 TGTGCCAGCAGCGGCGACAGGGGTTTTTCGAATGAGCAGTTCTTC CASSGDRGFSNEQFF
few NA TRBJ2-7 TRBV19 TGTGCCAGTCAAGCCGGGACAAAAAACGAGCAGTACTTC CASQAGTKNEQYF
NA NA TRBJ1-1 TRBV7-2 TGTGCCAGCAGGGGCGGCAGGGGCACTGAAGCTTTCTTT CASRGGRGTEAFF
NA NA TRBJ2-1 TRBV9 TGTGCCAGCAGCGTAGGCAGGGTGGTGGGATCCTACAATGAGCAGTTCTTC CASSVGRVVGSYNEQFF
NA NA TRBJ2-2 TRBV5-1 TGCGCCAGCAGCTTGGCGGGTCCCGGGGAGCTGTTTTTT CASSLAGPGELFF
few NA TRBJ1-1 TRBV2 TGTGCCAGCAGTGTAGCAGAGGACACTGAAGCTTTCTTT CASSVAEDTEAFF
NA TRBD1 TRBJ2-3 TRBV2 TGTGCCAGCAGTTCACAGGGGGATACGCAGTATTTT CASSSQGDTQYF
NA NA TRBJ1-3 TRBV7-8 TGTGCCAGCAGCTTAGTGGGCGGGACTGGAAACACCATATATTTT CASSLVGGTGNTIYF
few NA TRBJ1-2 TRBV10-3 TGTGCCATCAAAGGGCCGCAGGGGAGTCATGGCTACACCTTC CAIKGPQGSHGYTF
few NA TRBJ1-2 TRBV30 TGTGCCTTCCAGCGAGCTAACTATGGCTACACCTTC CAFQRANYGYTF
NA NA TRBJ2-7 TRBV29-1 TGCAGCGTTGAAGATGGGAGCTACGAGCAGTACTTC CSVEDGSYEQYF
NA NA TRBJ1-5 TRBV7-2 TGTGCCAGCAGCTTAGCGATGCAGGGTCGGAGTCAGCCCCAGCATTTT CASSLAMQGRSQPQHF
NA TRBD1 TRBJ2-5 TRBV7-3 TGTGCCAGCAGCTCGGGACAGGCCAGCCAAGAGACCCAGTACTTC CASSSGQASQETQYF
NA TRBD1 TRBJ2-7 TRBV10-3 TGTGCCATCAGTGAGCAGCCGACAGGGCTGGTCGAGCAGTACTTC CAISEQPTGLVEQYF
NA NA TRBJ2-3 TRBV30 TGTGCCTGGAGATCGCAGGGTACAGATACGCAGTATTTT CAWRSQGTDTQYF
NA TRBD2 TRBJ2-7 TRBV11-2 TGTGCCAGCAGCCCCGGGGGGGCGCAGTACTTC CASSPGGAQYF
NA TRBD1 TRBJ1-1 TRBV2 TGTGCCAGGACGACAGGGGGCAGGTCCAGTACTGAAGCTTTCTTT CARTTGGRSSTEAFF
few TRBD1 TRBJ2-2 TRBV28 TGTGCCAGCAGTTTAGGGACAGCGAACACCGGGGAGCTGTTTTTT CASSLGTANTGELFF
NA TRBD1 TRBJ1-5 TRBV5-6 TGTGCCAGCAGCTTTGGGGACAGGGATCAGCCCCAGCATTTT CASSFGDRDQPQHF
NA NA TRBJ1-5 TRBV6-1 TGTGCCAGCAGTGAAGCGGGCAGGGTTCCCAATCAGCCCCAGCATTTT CASSEAGRVPNQPQHF
NA TRBD2 TRBJ2-3 TRBV6-5 TGTGCCAGCAGTTACCGGACTAGCGGGTACCCAGATACGCAGTATTTT CASSYRTSGYPDTQYF
NA NA TRBJ2-5 TRBV5-6 TGTGCCAGCAGCTTGTTGGGAGGGACCCAGTACTTC CASSLLGGTQYF
NA TRBD2 TRBJ2-5 TRBV5-1 TGCGCCAGCAGCACAATTCCTAGCGGGGGGGGAGAGACCCAGTACTTC CASSTIPSGGGETQYF
NA NA TRBJ1-1 TRBV30 TGTGCCTGGAGTGTACTTGGGAGCACTGAAGCTTTCTTT CAWSVLGSTEAFF
NA NA TRBJ1-1 TRBV14 TGTGCCAGCAGCAGACAGTCCCAGAACACTGAAGCTTTCTTT CASSRQSQNTEAFF
NA NA TRBJ1-5 TRBV6-1 TGTGCCAGCACCAGCCAGGGAATCAATCAGCCCCAGCATTTT CASTSQGINQPQHF
few TRBD2 TRBJ2-3 TRBV6-1 TGTGCCAGCAGTGAAGCGACTAGCGTAGATACGCAGTATTTT CASSEATSVDTQYF
few TRBD2 TRBJ2-3 TRBV7-9 TGTGCCAGCAGCTTGCTTGGTCTAGCGGGAGGCCCTAGCACAGATACGCAGTATTTT CASSLLGLAGGPSTDTQYF
NA TRBD2 TRBJ2-3 TRBV7-3 TGTGCCAGCAGCCTCCCGGCTAGCGGGGAAACTCCGGATACGCAGTATTTT CASSLPASGETPDTQYF
NA TRBD1 TRBJ2-5 TRBV5-1 TGCGCCAGCAGCTCGGGACAGATTCAAGAGACCCAGTACTTC CASSSGQIQETQYF
NA NA TRBJ2-7 TRBV4-1 TGCGCCAGCAGCCAAGTTCTTGTCGCGCGCGAAAGCTCCTACGAGCAGTACTTC CASSQVLVARESSYEQYF
NA TRBD2 TRBJ2-3 TRBV5-1 TGCGCCAGCAGCCCCGGGACTAGCGGGGGGTCACGTGAGTATTTT CASSPGTSGGSREYF
few NA TRBJ1-2 TRBV15 TGTGCCACCATTAACAGGCAAGCTAACTATGGCTACACCTTC CATINRQANYGYTF
once NA TRBJ1-2 TRBV5-1 TGCGCCAGCAGCTTGGCCGAGGGCAACTATGGCTACACCTTC CASSLAEGNYGYTF
few NA TRBJ2-2 TRBV7-7 TGTGCTAGCAGCCAACTCCCGGGGACCGGGGAGCTGTTTTTT CASSQLPGTGELFF
NA NA TRBJ1-3 TRBV7-2 TGTGCCAGCAGCCCACGGAGGTGGGACTCTGGAAACACCATATATTTT CASSPRRWDSGNTIYF
NA TRBD1 TRBJ1-5 TRBV6-6 TGTGCCAGCACCCTAAGACAGGGTCCAAAGCAGCCCCAGCATTTT CASTLRQGPKQPQHF
few NA TRBJ1-5 TRBV7-2 TGTGCCAGCAGCTACAGGGGCAATCAGCCCCAGCATTTT CASSYRGNQPQHF